This TCR beta chain is drawn from a study of blood T cell repertoires in COVID-19 (dated by TCRdb to 2018 to 2021). The study in broad terms: Collaborator samples came from the United States, Italy and Spain and covered acute and convalescent phases of COVID-19. The material from the prospective study consisted of cDNA or gDNA derived from T cells, B-cell-depleted T cells, or PBMCs. The dataset comprised deeply sampled blood TCRbeta repertoires from subjects exposed to, actively infected with, or recovered from COVID-19. The repertoires were released in a freely available public database intended as a resource for research on the immune response to SARS-CoV-2. Samples came from the ongoing ImmuneRACE study (first 160 participants) plus 1,254 subjects from 6 global collaborators. A de-identified subject ID, COVID-19 status, age in years and sex were almost always included in the sample metadata. Where HLA class I and class II types were available, the types were taken from metadata supplied by the sample provider, not from assay-based typing.

What the research found in general, with its limitations: The quantity of clinical and demographic metadata differed by source and by participant and was supplied without curation.

As for this clone: What antigen it recognizes has not been identified. No base-level quality is on record; no much larger clone is a single base apart.

TCRbeta CDR3 regions were amplified from genomic DNA by means of the immunoSEQ Assay, a bias-controlled multiplex PCR. Per the authors' processing: Nucleated cell counts per sample were estimated from amplification of reference gene primers within the assay. To quantify the absolute abundance of each unique TCRbeta CDR3 rearrangement, sequence reads were collapsed and filtered. For each sample, productive Simpson clonality was calculated as the square root of Simpson's diversity index over productive rearrangements. TCRdb limited this immuneACCESS table to in-frame rearrangements with V and J called. A share of clones is missing; checked studies link under half to unresolved V genes, and the rest is unexplained. V and J calls and clone size follow that table, whereas D and trimming were derived from the DNA. This sample lists some 260,000 clones; over 75% were detected once. About 0.64% of the sample rests with the top ten.

The collaborating institutions used their own protocols to collect whole blood in K2EDTA tubes. For TCRbeta analysis, collaborator samples were shipped as frozen whole blood, as isolated PBMCs, or as DNA extracted from either sample type. Sequenced material: peripheral blood. The receptor's source is a human donor in a cohort sampled during active COVID-19.

The sequence in DNA is TGTGCCAGCAGCTTATCAGGGGTTTCTAATGAAAAACTGTTTTTT. This encodes CASSLSGVSNEKLFF. Here the chain combines TRBV6-5 and TRBJ1-4, with a tentative D gene TRBD1 over 6 matching bases. Trimming costs V 6 bases and J 3 bases, and their ends lie 14 bases apart. Measured from the cysteine to the phenylalanine, the CDR3 is 15 residues long. Only CDR3 DNA remains: 45 bases, in frame from the first base. The germline V gene sets CDR1 to MNHEY and CDR2 to SVGAGI.